What follows describes a single T cell receptor (beta chain). The antigen remains unidentified. These data belong to a study of T cell responses to AZD1222 COVID-19 vaccine. Points from the study as a whole: Just 5 to 7 people given AZD1222 tested seropositive at baseline. Two AZD1222 doses significantly raised spike-specific TCR breadth and depth over controls. Repertoires were obtained solely post-peak T cell response. There were mostly white British donors and more females than males, and clonal diversity was possibly underestimated.

Germline V gene data show CDR1 as LNHDA and CDR2 as SQIVND (reference sequence). The CDR3 extends over 15 amino acids. Deletions cut 6 bases from V and 3 bases from J, with 17 bases between. TCRdb keeps only in-frame clones here, not all; method: immunoSEQ multiplex PCR. The data contain some 120,000 clones, approximately 90% of them seen just once; the ten biggest clones take up over 8%. The rearrangement links TRBV19 to TRBJ1-1, with D perhaps TRBD1 (5 bases). The TCR sequence derives from an adult who received the AZD1222 COVID-19 vaccine. Material: peripheral blood, obtained 28 days after the second AZD1222 dose. In nucleotides, the CDR3 is TGTGCCAGTAGCCCCCCCGGGACCTTGGACACTGAAGCTTTCTTT. Its translation: CASSPPGTLDTEAFF. Full variable domain (outside the CDR3, taken from reference TRBV19 and TRBJ1-1): DGGITQSPKYLFRKEGQNVTLSCEQNLNHDAMYWYRQDPGQGLRLIYYSQIVNDFQKGDIAEGYSVSREKKESFPLTVTSAQKNPTAFYLCASSPPGTLDTEAFFGQGTRLTVV.